A selection of T cell receptor beta chains follows, all from one sample in a study of blood T cell repertoires in COVID-19. Only in-frame clones appear in the TCRdb table, and some are missing; sequencing was by immunoSEQ multiplex PCR. This table has over 130,000 clones, 84% appearing once. Sequences were obtained from PBMCs or T cells enriched from blood (not recorded which). The source of these receptors is a woman younger than 30 who had been exposed to COVID-19. The CDR3 runs from the conserved cysteine through the conserved F or W. Fields, in order: D gene, CDR3 length, J gene, V gene, clone size, CDR3 protein, CDR3 DNA. The D gene is left open where the match is weak. Not every row has a clone size; where given, it reads once, few, many or a size class.

D gene: -
CDR3 length: 12
J gene: TRBJ2-2
V gene: TRBV7-7
clone size: -
CDR3 protein: CALIGDTGELFF
CDR3 DNA: TGTGCTTTAATAGGGGACACCGGGGAGCTGTTTTTT

D gene: -
CDR3 length: 15
J gene: TRBJ1-4
V gene: TRBV7-9
clone size: -
CDR3 protein: CASSLKDRENEKLFF
CDR3 DNA: TGTGCCAGCAGCCTTAAGGACAGAGAAAATGAAAAACTGTTTTTT

D gene: TRBD2
CDR3 length: 16
J gene: TRBJ2-3
V gene: TRBV29-1
clone size: -
CDR3 protein: CSVEGPRGDSTDTQYF
CDR3 DNA: TGCAGCGTTGAAGGTCCGCGGGGGGACAGCACAGATACGCAGTATTTT

D gene: TRBD1
CDR3 length: 17
J gene: TRBJ2-5
V gene: TRBV6-1
clone size: -
CDR3 protein: CASSEGTRTGAQETQYF
CDR3 DNA: TGTGCCAGCAGTGAAGGGACCAGGACAGGAGCACAAGAGACCCAGTACTTC

D gene: TRBD1
CDR3 length: 12
J gene: TRBJ1-5
V gene: TRBV19
clone size: many
CDR3 protein: CASRTGDQPQHF
CDR3 DNA: TGTGCCAGTAGGACAGGGGACCAGCCCCAGCATTTT

D gene: TRBD1
CDR3 length: 15
J gene: TRBJ1-1
V gene: TRBV19
clone size: -
CDR3 protein: CASSTRQGAGTEAFF
CDR3 DNA: TGTGCCAGTAGTACAAGACAGGGGGCGGGCACTGAAGCTTTCTTT

D gene: -
CDR3 length: 15
J gene: TRBJ1-3
V gene: TRBV9
clone size: -
CDR3 protein: CASSVDSVSGNTIYF
CDR3 DNA: TGTGCCAGCAGCGTAGACTCGGTCTCTGGAAACACCATATATTTT

D gene: -
CDR3 length: 14
J gene: TRBJ1-1
V gene: TRBV19
clone size: -
CDR3 protein: CASSMFGEGTEAFF
CDR3 DNA: TGTGCCAGTAGTATGTTTGGGGAGGGCACTGAAGCTTTCTTT

D gene: TRBD1
CDR3 length: 15
J gene: TRBJ1-2
V gene: TRBV18
clone size: -
CDR3 protein: CASSPREETGDGYTF
CDR3 DNA: TGTGCCAGCTCACCACGGGAGGAGACAGGGGATGGCTACACCTTC

D gene: -
CDR3 length: 16
J gene: TRBJ2-3
V gene: TRBV4-1
clone size: -
CDR3 protein: CASSRGGVSGEDTQYF
CDR3 DNA: TGCGCCAGCAGCAGGGGGGGAGTTTCGGGTGAAGATACGCAGTATTTT

D gene: -
CDR3 length: 12
J gene: TRBJ2-1
V gene: TRBV12-3/TRBV12-4
clone size: -
CDR3 protein: CASSALSSTQFF
CDR3 DNA: TGTGCCAGCAGTGCCTTAAGTAGCACGCAGTTCTTC

D gene: -
CDR3 length: 15
J gene: TRBJ2-1
V gene: TRBV11-3
clone size: -
CDR3 protein: CASSLDLSSYNEQFF
CDR3 DNA: TGTGCCAGCAGCTTAGACTTGAGCTCCTACAATGAGCAGTTCTTC

D gene: -
CDR3 length: 11
J gene: TRBJ2-5
V gene: TRBV30
clone size: once
CDR3 protein: CAWSHGETQYF
CDR3 DNA: TGTGCCTGGAGTCACGGTGAGACCCAGTACTTC

D gene: TRBD2
CDR3 length: 15
J gene: TRBJ2-7
V gene: TRBV9
clone size: -
CDR3 protein: CASSVGLAGAYEQYF
CDR3 DNA: TGTGCCAGCAGCGTAGGACTAGCGGGAGCATACGAGCAGTACTTC

D gene: TRBD2
CDR3 length: 17
J gene: TRBJ2-1
V gene: TRBV4-2
clone size: few
CDR3 protein: CASSPRAGGSTYNEQFF
CDR3 DNA: TGTGCCAGCAGCCCTCGAGCGGGAGGAAGTACCTACAATGAGCAGTTCTTC

D gene: TRBD2
CDR3 length: 15
J gene: TRBJ2-7
V gene: TRBV7-6
clone size: few
CDR3 protein: CASSPVGEGRFEQYF
CDR3 DNA: TGTGCCAGCAGCCCCGTGGGGGAGGGCCGCTTTGAGCAGTACTTC

D gene: -
CDR3 length: 17
J gene: TRBJ1-4
V gene: TRBV5-1
clone size: -
CDR3 protein: CASSLVPTGYPNEKLFF
CDR3 DNA: TGCGCCAGCAGCTTGGTCCCGACAGGTTACCCAAATGAAAAACTGTTTTTT

D gene: -
CDR3 length: 16
J gene: TRBJ1-1
V gene: TRBV29-1
clone size: -
CDR3 protein: CSVEDLLRGTDTEAFF
CDR3 DNA: TGCAGCGTTGAAGATCTTCTCAGGGGTACGGACACTGAAGCTTTCTTT

D gene: -
CDR3 length: 16
J gene: TRBJ1-3
V gene: TRBV6-1
clone size: -
CDR3 protein: CASSESSRVRRNTIYF
CDR3 DNA: TGTGCCAGCAGTGAATCCTCCCGGGTTCGCAGAAACACCATATATTTT

D gene: -
CDR3 length: 10
J gene: TRBJ2-4
V gene: TRBV27
clone size: once
CDR3 protein: CASSKTSRNF
CDR3 DNA: TGTGCCAGCAGTAAAACTAGCCGGAACTTC

D gene: -
CDR3 length: 14
J gene: TRBJ2-7
V gene: TRBV10-2
clone size: -
CDR3 protein: CASSEDRWVHEQYF
CDR3 DNA: TGCGCCAGCAGTGAGGACAGGTGGGTCCACGAGCAGTACTTC

D gene: TRBD2
CDR3 length: 17
J gene: TRBJ2-1
V gene: TRBV7-3
clone size: -
CDR3 protein: CASSPRGGEGSYNEQFF
CDR3 DNA: TGTGCCAGCAGCCCCCGGGGAGGGGAGGGGTCCTACAATGAGCAGTTCTTC

D gene: TRBD1
CDR3 length: 13
J gene: TRBJ1-2
V gene: TRBV19
clone size: -
CDR3 protein: CASSHRGAYGYTF
CDR3 DNA: TGTGCCAGTAGCCACAGGGGTGCCTATGGCTACACCTTC

D gene: -
CDR3 length: 14
J gene: TRBJ2-5
V gene: TRBV25-1
clone size: few
CDR3 protein: CASVAGALQETQYF
CDR3 DNA: TGTGCCAGTGTCGCGGGGGCCCTTCAAGAGACCCAGTACTTC

D gene: -
CDR3 length: 12
J gene: TRBJ1-2
V gene: TRBV5-1
clone size: -
CDR3 protein: CASRLENSGYTF
CDR3 DNA: TGCGCCAGCAGACTAGAGAATTCCGGCTACACCTTC

D gene: -
CDR3 length: 15
J gene: TRBJ1-4
V gene: TRBV27
clone size: few
CDR3 protein: CASRQGTPTNEKLFF
CDR3 DNA: TGTGCCAGCAGACAAGGGACACCTACAAATGAAAAACTGTTTTTT

D gene: -
CDR3 length: 14
J gene: TRBJ1-1
V gene: TRBV19
clone size: -
CDR3 protein: CASSFQGTNTEAFF
CDR3 DNA: TGTGCCAGTAGTTTTCAGGGGACGAACACTGAAGCTTTCTTT

D gene: TRBD2
CDR3 length: 13
J gene: TRBJ2-1
V gene: TRBV30
clone size: -
CDR3 protein: CAWKREGENEQFF
CDR3 DNA: TGTGCCTGGAAACGGGAGGGAGAGAATGAGCAGTTCTTC

D gene: -
CDR3 length: 15
J gene: TRBJ1-5
V gene: TRBV7-9
clone size: -
CDR3 protein: CASSSAGGLNQPQHF
CDR3 DNA: TGTGCCAGCAGCTCCGCTGGCGGGCTCAATCAGCCCCAGCATTTT

D gene: TRBD1
CDR3 length: 15
J gene: TRBJ1-1
V gene: TRBV7-9
clone size: -
CDR3 protein: CASRGQGAWNTEAFF
CDR3 DNA: TGTGCCAGCAGGGGACAGGGGGCATGGAACACTGAAGCTTTCTTT

D gene: TRBD2
CDR3 length: 14
J gene: TRBJ2-7
V gene: TRBV11-3
clone size: few
CDR3 protein: CASSPGGSSYEQYF
CDR3 DNA: TGTGCCAGCAGCCCCGGGGGGAGCTCCTACGAGCAGTACTTC

D gene: TRBD1
CDR3 length: 16
J gene: TRBJ1-3
V gene: TRBV28
clone size: few
CDR3 protein: CASSSLATGAGNTIYF
CDR3 DNA: TGTGCCAGCAGTTCATTAGCAACAGGGGCTGGAAACACCATATATTTT

D gene: TRBD1
CDR3 length: 16
J gene: TRBJ1-6
V gene: TRBV4-2
clone size: -
CDR3 protein: CASSQAQGQNNSPLHF
CDR3 DNA: TGTGCCAGCAGCCAAGCCCAGGGACAGAATAATTCACCCCTCCACTTT

D gene: TRBD1
CDR3 length: 15
J gene: TRBJ1-6
V gene: TRBV3-1/TRBV3-2
clone size: -
CDR3 protein: CASSQHRTGGSPLHF
CDR3 DNA: TGTGCCAGCAGCCAACATCGGACAGGGGGTTCACCCCTCCACTTT

D gene: -
CDR3 length: 14
J gene: TRBJ2-1
V gene: TRBV24-1
clone size: -
CDR3 protein: CATSGSGTYNEQFF
CDR3 DNA: TGTGCCACCAGTGGAAGCGGAACCTACAATGAGCAGTTCTTC

D gene: -
CDR3 length: 11
J gene: TRBJ2-1
V gene: TRBV7-9
clone size: -
CDR3 protein: CASITSDEQFF
CDR3 DNA: TGTGCCAGCATCACAAGTGATGAGCAGTTCTTC

D gene: TRBD2
CDR3 length: 20
J gene: TRBJ2-1
V gene: TRBV3-1/TRBV3-2
clone size: -
CDR3 protein: CASSQAPSTTSGYSYNEQFF
CDR3 DNA: TGTGCCAGCAGCCAAGCCCCCTCTACTACTAGCGGCTACTCCTACAATGAGCAGTTCTTC

D gene: -
CDR3 length: 12
J gene: TRBJ1-5
V gene: TRBV28
clone size: -
CDR3 protein: CASPDSNQPQHF
CDR3 DNA: TGTGCCAGCCCAGATAGCAATCAGCCCCAGCATTTT

D gene: TRBD2
CDR3 length: 16
J gene: TRBJ2-1
V gene: TRBV19
clone size: -
CDR3 protein: CASSMGTSGSGGEQFF
CDR3 DNA: TGTGCCAGTAGTATGGGGACTAGCGGGAGTGGTGGTGAGCAGTTCTTC

D gene: TRBD1
CDR3 length: 15
J gene: TRBJ1-5
V gene: TRBV27
clone size: -
CDR3 protein: CASSRSGGSNQPQHF
CDR3 DNA: TGTGCCAGCAGTAGGTCAGGGGGAAGCAATCAGCCCCAGCATTTT

D gene: TRBD1
CDR3 length: 16
J gene: TRBJ1-1
V gene: TRBV7-9
clone size: -
CDR3 protein: CASSAPTGGSFAEAFF
CDR3 DNA: TGTGCCAGCAGCGCACCTACAGGGGGAAGTTTCGCTGAAGCTTTCTTT

D gene: -
CDR3 length: 14
J gene: TRBJ2-2
V gene: TRBV7-3
clone size: -
CDR3 protein: CASSSNRVAGELFF
CDR3 DNA: TGTGCCAGCAGCTCCAACAGGGTGGCCGGGGAGCTGTTTTTT

D gene: TRBD2
CDR3 length: 14
J gene: TRBJ2-7
V gene: TRBV7-3
clone size: many
CDR3 protein: CASSQLAGVREQYF
CDR3 DNA: TGTGCCAGCAGCCAATTAGCGGGGGTGAGGGAGCAGTACTTC

D gene: -
CDR3 length: 13
J gene: TRBJ1-1
V gene: TRBV12-3/TRBV12-4
clone size: few
CDR3 protein: CASRHGMNTEAFF
CDR3 DNA: TGTGCCAGTAGACACGGAATGAACACTGAAGCTTTCTTT

D gene: -
CDR3 length: 15
J gene: TRBJ1-2
V gene: TRBV25-1
clone size: -
CDR3 protein: CASSGGQSTSYGYTF
CDR3 DNA: TGTGCCAGCAGTGGAGGACAGAGTACTTCCTATGGCTACACCTTC

D gene: TRBD2
CDR3 length: 16
J gene: TRBJ2-5
V gene: TRBV2
clone size: -
CDR3 protein: CATQSGTSGNQETQYF
CDR3 DNA: TGTGCCACCCAATCCGGGACTAGCGGGAACCAAGAGACCCAGTACTTC

D gene: TRBD1
CDR3 length: 16
J gene: TRBJ2-5
V gene: TRBV2
clone size: -
CDR3 protein: CASSAVDRGHEETQYF
CDR3 DNA: TGTGCCAGCAGTGCGGTGGACAGGGGGCACGAAGAGACCCAGTACTTC

D gene: -
CDR3 length: 13
J gene: TRBJ1-5
V gene: TRBV19
clone size: -
CDR3 protein: CASSHGNYQPQHF
CDR3 DNA: TGTGCCAGTAGTCACGGGAACTATCAGCCCCAGCATTTT

D gene: -
CDR3 length: 15
J gene: TRBJ1-2
V gene: TRBV10-3
clone size: -
CDR3 protein: CAIRRGQILPDGYTF
CDR3 DNA: TGTGCCATCAGACGAGGACAGATCCTTCCTGATGGCTACACCTTC

D gene: TRBD1
CDR3 length: 16
J gene: TRBJ1-1
V gene: TRBV18
clone size: -
CDR3 protein: CASSPPGTGAGTEAFF
CDR3 DNA: TGTGCCAGCTCACCACCAGGGACAGGTGCGGGCACTGAAGCTTTCTTT

D gene: TRBD2
CDR3 length: 18
J gene: TRBJ2-5
V gene: TRBV7-9
clone size: -
CDR3 protein: CASSLARASGALQETQYF
CDR3 DNA: TGTGCCAGCAGCTTAGCGAGGGCTAGCGGGGCCCTCCAAGAGACCCAGTACTTC

D gene: TRBD1
CDR3 length: 15
J gene: TRBJ2-1
V gene: TRBV7-9
clone size: -
CDR3 protein: CASSSRTGGGNEQFF
CDR3 DNA: TGTGCCAGCAGCTCCCGGACAGGGGGCGGCAATGAGCAGTTCTTC

D gene: TRBD1
CDR3 length: 16
J gene: TRBJ2-3
V gene: TRBV5-1
clone size: -
CDR3 protein: CASSLRDRASTDTQYF
CDR3 DNA: TGCGCCAGCAGCTTGAGGGACAGGGCTTCCACAGATACGCAGTATTTT

D gene: TRBD1
CDR3 length: 17
J gene: TRBJ2-1
V gene: TRBV7-9
clone size: -
CDR3 protein: CASSTGGVKSSYNEQFF
CDR3 DNA: TGTGCCAGCAGTACAGGGGGCGTGAAAAGCTCCTACAATGAGCAGTTCTTC

D gene: TRBD2
CDR3 length: 16
J gene: TRBJ2-2
V gene: TRBV10-3
clone size: -
CDR3 protein: CAISEGASGGTGELFF
CDR3 DNA: TGTGCCATCAGTGAAGGGGCTAGCGGGGGCACCGGGGAGCTGTTTTTT

D gene: -
CDR3 length: 13
J gene: TRBJ1-1
V gene: TRBV29-1
clone size: once
CDR3 protein: CSVGRGSNTEAFF
CDR3 DNA: TGCAGCGTTGGGCGGGGGAGTAACACTGAAGCTTTCTTT

D gene: TRBD2
CDR3 length: 13
J gene: TRBJ2-3
V gene: TRBV12-3/TRBV12-4
clone size: -
CDR3 protein: CASRGLVTDTQYF
CDR3 DNA: TGTGCCAGCAGGGGACTAGTTACAGATACGCAGTATTTT